The clone carrying this T cell receptor beta chain has only one observation. Its antigen is undetermined. The source of the sample is a study of CD4 T cells in relation to SARS-CoV-2 and coronaviruses. Across the whole study: TCR beta CDR3s were sequenced after roughly 10-day antigen culture of PBMCs.

Measured with immunoSEQ multiplex PCR; TCRdb has only the in-frame clones, and not every one. The sample carries about 28,000 clones, about 80% recorded once. Study-wide findings and caveats: About 65% of donors had memory CD4+ clonotypes crossrecognizing SARS-CoV-2 and common cold coronavirus spike. Crossreactive clones expanded significantly less to SARS-CoV-2 than monoreactive clones.

Looked up from germline, CDR1 is MGHRA and CDR2 is YSYEKL. CDR3 length: 19 residues. Trimming took off 1 base at V and 1 base at J, with 20 bases between the two ends. CD4+ T cells from unexposed donors were obtained before the COVID-19 pandemic (2011-2018). After nine to ten days of culture, CD4+ T cells were isolated. Cultures held under 2.5 million PBMCs per well with about 10 IU/ml IL-2. This receptor was obtained from a human donor in good health. This sequence joins TRBV4-1 and TRBJ2-4; TRBD2 might be the D (5 bases). Source material: CD4+ T cells from PBMCs, cultured in vitro. The CDR3 loop is CASSQGVRAVRMAKNIQYF. As DNA, the CDR3 is TGCGCCAGCAGCCAAGGGGTTCGAGCGGTGAGGATGGCCAAAAACATTCAGTACTTC.